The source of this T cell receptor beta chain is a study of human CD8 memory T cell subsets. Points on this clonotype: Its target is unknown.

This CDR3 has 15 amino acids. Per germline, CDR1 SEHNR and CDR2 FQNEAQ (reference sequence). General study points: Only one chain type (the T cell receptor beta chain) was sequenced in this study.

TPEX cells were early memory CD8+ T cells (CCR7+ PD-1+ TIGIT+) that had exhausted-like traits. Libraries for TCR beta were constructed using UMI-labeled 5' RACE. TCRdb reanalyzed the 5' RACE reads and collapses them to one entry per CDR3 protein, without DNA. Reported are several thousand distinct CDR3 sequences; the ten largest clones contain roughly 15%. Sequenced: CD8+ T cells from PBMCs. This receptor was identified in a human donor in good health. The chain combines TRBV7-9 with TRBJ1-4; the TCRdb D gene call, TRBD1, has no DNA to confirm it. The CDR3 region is CASSKYRGPNEKLFF.